The entry below gives a single T cell receptor (beta chain) sequence along with its context. Its specificity is unknown. CDR1 and CDR2 from the germline V gene are MNHEY and SMNVEV (reference sequence). V trimming: 1 base; J trimming: 1 base; junction bases outside the gene matches: 3. The CDR3 sequence is 16 residues long. These data are taken from a study of T cell responses to AZD1222 COVID-19 vaccine. Across the study: Pooled in the analysis were second doses at about 4 or about 12 weeks. Findings of the study overall: Females outnumbered males among donors, who were mostly white British; clonal diversity was possibly underestimated.

Method: immunoSEQ multiplex PCR; TCRdb's copy keeps in-frame clones and lacks some. This table holds roughly 170,000 clones, around 90% found once. The starting material was peripheral blood, obtained on day 0 of AZD1222 vaccination. The receptor's source is an adult in good health. This rearrangement joins TRBV27 to TRBJ2-3; 9 positions match TRBD1. In DNA, the CDR3 is TGTGCCAGCAGTTTATGGGGACAGGGAGGCACAGATACGCAGTATTTT. The encoded protein is CASSLWGQGGTDTQYF.